This T cell receptor beta chain stems from a study of T cells in Graves' hyperthyroidism and ophthalmopathy. The study, taken as a whole, reports: Clonotypes that were expanded in thyroid above 0.001 mostly appeared in blood too.

CDR1 is SGHKS, CDR2 YYEKEE, per germline (reference sequence). The CDR3 extends over 14 amino acids. Trimming took off 0 bases at V and 1 base at J, with 7 bases between the two ends. This clonotype occurred many times. Its specificity is not known. Amplified TCR beta CDR3 regions derived from RNA transcripts. Primed by the HTBI set, a first-round RT-PCR was run on the TCR CDR3. TCRdb called the multiplex PCR reads again in MiXCR, with one record for every CDR3 protein. The sample shows hundreds of thousands of distinct CDR3 sequences, roughly 22% of them seen only once. The sample comprised blood. The receptor was isolated from a young man with Graves' ophthalmopathy. The gene calls are TRBV5-5 and TRBJ1-1; tentatively, D is TRBD1 (5 bases). The CDR3 loop is CASSLATGNTEAFF. DNA for the CDR3: TGTGCCAGCAGCTTGGCCACAGGGAACACTGAAGCTTTCTTT.